Below, 31 T cell receptor beta chains from the same sample are listed, as sequenced in a study of cytomegalovirus exposure and HLA in healthy donors. Generated by immunoSEQ multiplex PCR, the TCRdb table keeps only in-frame clones and is missing some. The sample lists around 400,000 clones; 75% to 90% were seen once. Sequencing was performed on PBMCs. The receptors come from a young woman in good health and CMV-seronegative.

This rearrangement joins TRBV7-3 to TRBJ1-1; 7 bases are a match to TRBD1. V lost 5 bases and J lost 4; bases outside the gene matches: 7. CDR3 size: 14 residues. CDR1 is SGHTA and CDR2 is FQGTGA in the germline V gene. This chain's CDR3 is CASSRMTGSTEAFF. The DNA of the CDR3 is TGTGCCAGCAGCCGCATGACAGGGTCCACTGAAGCTTTCTTT.

The V and J genes are TRBV4-2 and TRBJ2-3; 8 bases align to TRBD2. Germline CDR1 LGHNA, CDR2 YNFKEQ. The CDR3 extends over 19 amino acids. The V and J ends lost 3 bases and 0 bases, in that order; junction bases with no gene match: 14. Here the CDR3 DNA reads TGTGCCAGCAGCCAGTCGGGGGGCGGGAGGTTCACTAGCACAGATACGCAGTATTTT. Amino acids: CASSQSGGGRFTSTDTQYF.

V and J are TRBV5-1 and TRBJ1-2; 7 bases line up with TRBD1. This CDR3 is built from 13 residues. V trimming: 3 bases; J trimming: 3 bases; junction bases outside the gene matches: 2. Germline CDR1 reads SGHRS; CDR2 reads YFSETQ. CDR3 nucleotide sequence: TGCGCCAGCAGCTCCACAGGGGACTATGGCTACACCTTC. This encodes CASSSTGDYGYTF.

The V call is TRBV6-1, the J call TRBJ1-1; weak D call: TRBD1 (5 bases). V dropped 6 bases and J dropped 3 bases, with 11 bases sitting between them. The CDR3 length is 13 residues. Germline V gene sequence: CDR1 MNHNS, CDR2 SASEGT. CDR3 nucleotides: TGTGCCAGCAGCCAGGGCTCGTACACTGAAGCTTTCTTT. It encodes CASSQGSYTEAFF.

The chain joins TRBV30 to TRBJ1-4, with TRBD1 as a possible D gene (5 bases). This CDR3 contains 16 residues. Trimming took off 2 bases at V and 8 bases at J, with 21 bases between the two ends. The germline CDR1 and CDR2 sequences are GTSNPN and SVGIG (reference sequence). In DNA form, the CDR3 reads TGTGCCTGGAGTATGGACCTGACAGAAGGTTGGGAAAAACTGTTTTTT. It encodes CAWSMDLTEGWEKLFF.

The chain has TRBV7-3 and TRBJ2-3; possibly TRBD2 for D (6 bases). The CDR3 is made up of 16 amino acids. The germline gives CDR1 SGHTA, CDR2 FQGTGA. Deletions cut 5 bases from V and 2 bases from J, with 17 bases between. The CDR3 nucleotides are TGTGCCAGCAGCCGCACACTAGCCCTCTCCACAGATACGCAGTATTTT. Protein: CASSRTLALSTDTQYF.

The rearrangement uses TRBV5-5 and TRBJ1-5; D perhaps matches TRBD1 (5 bases). The CDR3 has 13 amino acids. V was cut by 2 bases and J by 5 bases, with 8 bases left in between. Germline loops: CDR1 SGHKS, CDR2 YYEKEE (reference sequence). The CDR3 reads CASSFGGDQPQHF. CDR3 in DNA: TGTGCCAGCAGCTTCGGGGGGGATCAGCCCCAGCATTTT.

This chain uses TRBV7-3 with TRBJ2-3; 7 bases fit TRBD2. This CDR3 contains 15 residues. The trim removed 6 bases at V and 7 bases at J, leaving 13 bases unmatched. In germline, CDR1 is SGHTA, CDR2 FQGTGA. The CDR3 here is CASSPSGAGDYTQYF. As DNA, the CDR3 is TGTGCCAGCAGTCCAAGTGGGGCGGGAGATTATACGCAGTATTTT.

V gene TRBV5-4 combines with J gene TRBJ2-3; 8 nucleotides line up with TRBD2. CDR1 SGHNT and CDR2 YYREEE come from the germline V gene (reference sequence). Trimming removed 2 bases from V and 0 bases from J; junction bases left unmatched: 2. This CDR3 region has 15 residues. This CDR3 reads CASSFGLASTDTQYF. CDR3 in DNA: TGTGCCAGCAGCTTCGGACTAGCTAGCACAGATACGCAGTATTTT.

This clone was seen only a few times. This rearrangement joins TRBV5-1 to TRBJ1-6, with TRBD1 matching 7 bases. Germline trimming cut 2 bases from V and 11 bases from J; bases unmatched to any gene: 10. The germline CDR1 and CDR2 sequences are SGHRS and YFSETQ. The CDR3 runs to 15 residues. CDR3 protein: CASSFDGTAIAPLHF. The CDR3 DNA follows: TGCGCCAGCAGCTTCGACGGGACAGCCATAGCACCCCTCCACTTT. Looking up the rest from reference TRBV5-1 and TRBJ1-6 gives the full variable domain: KAGVTQTPRYLIKTRGQQVTLSCSPISGHRSVSWYQQTPGQGLQFLFEYFSETQRNKGNFPGRFSGRQFSNSRSEMNVSTLELGDSALYLCASSFDGTAIAPLHFGNGTRLTVT.

The rearrangement joins TRBV28 to TRBJ2-7; no firm D call. The CDR3 sequence is 13 residues long. The V end lost 6 bases, the J end lost 6 bases, and 15 bases lay between the germline ends. Germline CDR1 and CDR2: MDHEN and SYDVKM. The CDR3 here is CASSDPRWSEQYF. The CDR3 DNA sequence: TGTGCCAGCAGCGATCCTAGATGGTCCGAGCAGTACTTC.

The genes are TRBV5-1 and TRBJ1-2; tentative D call: TRBD1 (5 bases). V lost 3 bases and J 3 bases, leaving 18 bases between the germline ends. The CDR3 covers 16 residues. Per germline, CDR1 SGHRS and CDR2 YFSETQ. The CDR3: CASSSPESTGDYGYTF. DNA for the CDR3: TGCGCCAGCAGCTCACCGGAATCGACGGGGGACTATGGCTACACCTTC.

This chain connects TRBV28 to TRBJ1-2; 7 bases agree with TRBD1. The CDR3 has 16 amino acids. V gave up 3 bases and J gave up 0 bases; unmatched junction bases: 7. From germline, CDR1 is MDHEN and CDR2 SYDVKM. This chain's CDR3 is CASSFRVGQPNYGYTF. In DNA form, the CDR3 reads TGTGCCAGCAGTTTCAGAGTGGGACAGCCTAACTATGGCTACACCTTC.

The chain joins TRBV6-1 to TRBJ2-2; 10 bases map to TRBD2. The CDR3 consists of 17 residues. V trimming: 3 bases; J trimming: 6 bases; junction bases outside the gene matches: 10. Germline loops: CDR1 MNHNS, CDR2 SASEGT. The CDR3 loop reads CASSDRASGSIAGELFF. Written as DNA, the CDR3 is TGTGCCAGCAGTGATAGGGCTAGCGGGAGTATAGCCGGGGAGCTGTTTTTT.

The chain carries TRBV29-1 and TRBJ1-5, with no clear D. The CDR3 covers 12 residues. Germline values: CDR1 SQVTM, CDR2 ANQGSEA. The germline V and J ends were trimmed by 5 bases and 9 bases, with 14 bases remaining between them. The CDR3 is CSVLSPSGPQHF. CDR3 DNA sequence: TGCAGCGTTCTATCACCGTCTGGGCCCCAGCATTTT.

This sequence joins TRBV7-2 and TRBJ1-4; D may be TRBD1 (5 bases). The CDR3 loop spans 17 amino acids. The germline V gene has CDR1 SGHTA and CDR2 FQGNSA. V lost 1 base and J 10 bases, leaving 22 bases between the germline ends. The CDR3 is CASSLDGRGTGKGKLFF. CDR3 bases: TGTGCCAGCAGCTTAGATGGACGGGGGACCGGTAAGGGAAAACTGTTTTTT.

The chain joins TRBV11-1 to TRBJ2-1; 8 bases are shared with TRBD2. This CDR3 contains 16 residues. The germline CDR1 and CDR2 sequences are SGHAT and FQDESV (reference sequence). With 3 bases clipped from V and 4 bases from J, the junction kept 8 bases outside the gene matches. The CDR3 nucleotides read TGTGCCAGCAGCTTCAGCGCGGGGACTAGATACAATGAGCAGTTCTTC. Its protein product is CASSFSAGTRYNEQFF.

This clone was seen a handful of times. The rearrangement joins TRBV7-8 to TRBJ2-7; 11 bases line up with TRBD2. This CDR3 has 16 amino acids. CDR1 and CDR2 (germline): SGHVS, FQNEAQ. Losses at the gene ends were 5 bases for V and 3 bases for J; bases not matched to a gene: 9. The CDR3 region has the DNA TGTGCCAGCAGCCAGTCAGCCGGGACTAGCGGCTACGAGCAGTACTTC. Translated, it gives CASSQSAGTSGYEQYF.

This sequence joins TRBV7-6 and TRBJ2-3; 7 bases map to TRBD2. Germline lookup yields CDR1 SGHVS and CDR2 FNYEAQ. The CDR3 extends over 15 amino acids. V lost 3 bases, J lost 0 bases, and 3 bases stayed unmatched. Written as DNA, the CDR3 is TGTGCCAGCAGCTTCCCTAGCGGCAGCACAGATACGCAGTATTTT. This sequence encodes CASSFPSGSTDTQYF. Filled out from reference TRBV7-6 and TRBJ2-3, the complete variable domain reads GAGVSQSPRYKVTKRGQDVALRCDPISGHVSLYWYRQALGQGPEFLTYFNYEAQQDKSGLPNDRFSAERPEGSISTLTIQRTEQRDSAMYRCASSFPSGSTDTQYFGPGTRLTVL.

The table lists this clone with a count of one. The chain employs TRBV5-5 and TRBJ2-2; TRBD2 aligns across 8 bases. Germline V gene lookup returns CDR1 SGHKS and CDR2 YYEKEE (reference sequence). This CDR3 is built from 17 residues. V lost 2 bases to trimming and J lost 4 bases; unmatched junction nucleotides: 10. CDR3 DNA: TGTGCCAGCAGCTTTATCGCGAGCGGGAGTATCACCGGGGAGCTGTTTTTT. Translation gives CASSFIASGSITGELFF.

This clone was observed a few times. J is TRBJ2-7 and V is TRBV28; D may be TRBD2 (6 bases). CDR3 length equals 14 residues. Germline-derived CDR1 and CDR2 are MDHEN and SYDVKM. Deletions cut 2 bases from V and 1 base from J, with 9 bases between. DNA for the CDR3: TGTGCCAGCAGTTTACCGGGACTGTCCTACGAGCAGTACTTC. Its translation is CASSLPGLSYEQYF.

V usage is TRBV27 and J usage is TRBJ1-5; D possibly corresponds to TRBD1 (5 bases). The CDR3 is 13 amino acids. Looked up from germline, CDR1 is MNHEY and CDR2 is SMNVEV (reference sequence). V was shortened by 3 bases and J by 10 bases, with 13 bases between the two germline ends. This CDR3 is CASSLKGSGPQHF. Here the CDR3 DNA reads TGTGCCAGCAGTTTGAAGGGGTCGGGTCCCCAGCATTTT.

A note on this clone: Other DNA sequences in the same sample also yield this CDR3. The chain recombines TRBV25-1 with TRBJ2-3, with TRBD2 matching 10 bases. J was trimmed by 0 bases and V by 5 bases; bases with no gene match: 2. Germline V CDR1 and CDR2: MGHDK, SYGVNS. There are 15 residues in the CDR3. CDR3 in DNA: TGTGCCAGCAGTCGACTAGCGGGTAGCACAGATACGCAGTATTTT. Residues: CASSRLAGSTDTQYF.

V gene TRBV28 combines with J gene TRBJ2-7; 8 bases line up with TRBD1. Germline V gene lookup returns CDR1 MDHEN and CDR2 SYDVKM. V shed 7 bases and J 3 bases; nucleotides not matched to a gene: 11. CDR3 size: 15 residues. The CDR3 region is CASITLGQGNYEQYF. CDR3 DNA: TGTGCCAGCATCACCCTCGGACAGGGTAACTACGAGCAGTACTTC.

V gene TRBV5-1 combines with J gene TRBJ1-1; no clear D. Germline CDR1 reads SGHRS; CDR2 reads YFSETQ. This CDR3 has 14 residues. Trimming removed 1 base at V and 0 bases at J, with 7 bases between. CDR3 in amino acids: CASSLYYMNTEAFF. CDR3 nucleotides: TGCGCCAGCAGCTTGTATTACATGAACACTGAAGCTTTCTTT.

The V gene is TRBV18, the J gene TRBJ2-3; unclear D gene. Germline V lookup: CDR1 KGHSH, CDR2 LQKENI. The CDR3 length is 16 residues. V gave up 0 bases and J gave up 0 bases, with 10 bases separating them. CDR3 sequence (DNA): TGTGCCAGCTCACCACCGACCAGGCCTAGCACAGATACGCAGTATTTT. It is translated as CASSPPTRPSTDTQYF.

There are a few counts of this clone. The gene calls are TRBV5-1 and TRBJ2-7; a weak D match, TRBD1 (6 bases). The length of the CDR3 is 14 residues. V lost 1 base, J lost 3 bases, and 11 bases lay in between. Germline V gene sequence: CDR1 SGHRS, CDR2 YFSETQ. CDR3 loop: CASSLTGTFYEQYF. CDR3 DNA: TGCGCCAGCAGCTTGACCGGGACATTCTACGAGCAGTACTTC.

V and J are TRBV2 and TRBJ2-1; TRBD2 agrees at 9 bases. The CDR3 totals 16 residues. CDR1 is SNHLY and CDR2 is FYNNEI in the germline V gene. The trim removed 2 bases at V and 6 bases at J, leaving 8 bases unmatched. CDR3 nucleotides: TGTGCCAGCAGTGAATTTATGGCGGGGGGGACCAATGAGCAGTTCTTC. This sequence encodes CASSEFMAGGTNEQFF. The whole variable domain, filled in from reference TRBV2 and TRBJ2-1, reads EPEVTQTPSHQVTQMGQEVILRCVPISNHLYFYWYRQILGQKVEFLVSFYNNEISEKSEIFDDQFSVERPDGSNFTLKIRSTKLEDSAMYFCASSEFMAGGTNEQFFGPGTRLTVL.

This clone was observed a single time. This chain uses TRBV18 with TRBJ2-3; maybe TRBD2 (5 bases). Per germline, CDR1 KGHSH and CDR2 LQKENI. This CDR3 comprises 15 residues. Trimming stripped 6 bases from V and 2 bases from J, with 15 bases between. The CDR3: CASSQRRRYTDTQYF. The CDR3 DNA reads as TGTGCCAGCTCCCAACGGCGGAGGTACACAGATACGCAGTATTTT. Complete variable domain (other parts from reference TRBV18 and TRBJ2-3): NAGVMQNPRHLVRRRGQEARLRCSPMKGHSHVYWYRQLPEEGLKFMVYLQKENIIDESGMPKERFSAEFPKEGPSILRIQQVVRGDSAAYFCASSQRRRYTDTQYFGPGTRLTVL.

The gene calls are TRBV27 and TRBJ2-1, with D possibly TRBD2 on 6 matching bases. Between the trimmed V and J ends, which lost 4 bases and 6 bases, there was a span of 19 bases. Germline values: CDR1 MNHEY, CDR2 SMNVEV (reference sequence). The CDR3 sequence is 16 residues long. In DNA form, the CDR3 reads TGTGCCAGCAGTTCTCGGGGACTCACTACTCCCAATGAGCAGTTCTTC. Amino acids: CASSSRGLTTPNEQFF.

This chain uses TRBV5-1 with TRBJ2-7, with TRBD1 as a possible D gene (6 bases). Germline assignment: CDR1 SGHRS and CDR2 YFSETQ. CDR3 length: 16 amino acids. V dropped 4 bases and J dropped 0 bases, with 17 bases sitting between them. CDR3 loop: CASSTSRGTVSYEQYF. CDR3 coding DNA: TGCGCCAGCAGCACCTCGAGGGGGACGGTCTCCTACGAGCAGTACTTC. Supplemented by reference TRBV5-1 and TRBJ2-7, the full variable domain reads KAGVTQTPRYLIKTRGQQVTLSCSPISGHRSVSWYQQTPGQGLQFLFEYFSETQRNKGNFPGRFSGRQFSNSRSEMNVSTLELGDSALYLCASSTSRGTVSYEQYFGPGTRLTVT.